The clone carrying this T cell receptor (beta chain) showed up just once. What it binds is not known. The data belong to a study of graft-versus-host responses after intestinal transplantation. Study-wide points: Where graft-donor T cell macrochimerism was present, patients had high graft-versus-host to host-versus-graft clonal ratios in allografts.

Clones were sequenced by immunoSEQ multiplex PCR, and TCRdb holds only the in-frame ones, with some missing. The sample comprises more than 90,000 clones, 85% to 95% of which are singletons, and around 1% rests with the top ten. The CDR3 has 15 amino acids. Germline assignment: CDR1 MGHRA and CDR2 YSYEKL. V dropped 7 bases and J dropped 1 base, with 16 bases sitting between them. The receptor's source is a human donor who was the organ donor for an intestinal transplant. The sample was unstimulated CD8+ T cells sorted from spleen or lymph node cells, taken before transplant. The chain couples TRBV4-1 to TRBJ1-2, with no clear D. The CDR3 is CASNPYSESNYGYTF. The CDR3 DNA is TGCGCCAGCAATCCCTACAGCGAAAGTAACTATGGCTACACCTTC.